This T cell receptor (beta chain) came from a study of blood T cell repertoires in COVID-19. Assay: immunoSEQ multiplex PCR; the TCRdb copy retains only in-frame clones and omits some. The sample includes 380,000 or so clones, around 90% of them seen just once. Germline CDR1 is SGHDN and CDR2 is FVKESK. The CDR3 has 14 residues. V was shortened by 3 bases and J by 4 bases, with 12 bases between the two germline ends. This chain uses TRBV14 with TRBJ1-1; D might be TRBD1 (5 bases). This sequence was found in a woman aged 40 to 50 with acute COVID-19. Sequencing was done on a sample of PBMCs or T cells enriched from blood (not recorded which). CDR3 in amino acids: CASSHLGGSTEAFF. CDR3 sequence (DNA): TGTGCCAGCAGCCATCTCGGGGGGTCCACTGAAGCTTTCTTT.